The next 29 T cell receptor beta chains were all read from a single sample in a study of PD-1 blockade in mismatch repair-deficient tumors. Clones were read by immunoSEQ multiplex PCR, and TCRdb kept only the in-frame ones, dropping some. The repertoire consists of about 120,000 clones, with about 88% occurring once and the leading ten covering approximately 12%. The sample was peripheral blood, taken almost 74 weeks after starting pembrolizumab. These receptors were obtained from an adult with mismatch repair-deficient cancer.

CDR3 protein: CASSHRTGRGYSNYEQYF. In DNA form, the CDR3 reads TGTGCCAGCAGCCATAGGACAGGGAGGGGCTACTCAAACTACGAGCAGTACTTC. The chain employs TRBV11-2 and TRBJ2-7; TRBD1 is a possible D gene (8 bases). CDR3 length: 18 residues. CDR1 and CDR2 from the germline V gene are SGHAT and FQNNGV. Trimming left V 5 bases short and J 3 bases short, with 26 bases between.

The chain joins TRBV6-6 to TRBJ2-7; TRBD2 might be the D (6 bases). V lost 2 bases, J lost 5 bases, and 16 bases lay in between. Germline V gene sequence: CDR1 MNHNY, CDR2 SVGAGI (reference sequence). The CDR3 runs to 15 residues. CDR3 coding DNA: TGTGCCAGCAGTTACCGGGACTGGCGAGAGGACGAGCAGTACTTC. Translation gives CASSYRDWREDEQYF.

The rearrangement uses TRBV11-2 and TRBJ2-7; possible D gene TRBD2, 6 bases. This CDR3 has 15 amino acids. CDR1 is SGHAT, CDR2 FQNNGV, per germline. The V and J ends lost 5 bases and 2 bases respectively, with 16 bases between them. In DNA form, the CDR3 reads TGTGCCAGCAGCCCCCACGGGGGAGCGGCCTACGAGCAGTACTTC. As protein: CASSPHGGAAYEQYF.

CDR3 coding DNA: TGTGCCAGCAGCTTATGGACTAGCGGGAAACAAGAGACCCAGTACTTC. Translated: CASSLWTSGKQETQYF. The chain is built from TRBV7-2 and TRBJ2-5; 12 bases match TRBD2. The CDR3 covers 16 residues. Germline values: CDR1 SGHTA, CDR2 FQGNSA. The ends lost 2 bases at V and 2 bases at J; junction bases unmatched: 3.

The chain recombines TRBV13 with TRBJ1-3, with 7 bases matching TRBD1. In germline, CDR1 is PRHDT, CDR2 FYEKMQ (reference sequence). Germline trimming cut 0 bases from V and 4 bases from J; bases unmatched to any gene: 3. The CDR3 loop spans 15 amino acids. CDR3 nucleotides: TGTGCCAGCAGCTTAGGACAGGGGCCCGGAAACACCATATATTTT. Translation gives CASSLGQGPGNTIYF.

The rearrangement links TRBV11-2 to TRBJ2-7; TRBD1 or TRBD2 may be the D gene (5 bases each). V lost 3 bases and J lost 0, with 15 bases in between. CDR1 SGHAT and CDR2 FQNNGV come from the germline V gene. This CDR3 comprises 16 residues. The CDR3, as DNA: TGTGCCAGCAGCTTTACGACGAGAGGGGTCTCCTACGAGCAGTACTTC. The encoded protein is CASSFTTRGVSYEQYF.

The rearrangement joins TRBV10-3 to TRBJ2-5; TRBD1 might be the D (6 bases). Trimming pared 2 bases from V and 4 bases from J, leaving 11 bases between. Germline-derived CDR1 and CDR2 are ENHRY and SYGVKD. The CDR3 spans 14 residues. The CDR3 bases are TGTGCCATCAGTGAGACCCAAGGGGGAGAGACCCAGTACTTC. Translated: CAISETQGGETQYF.

The chain carries TRBV6-4 and TRBJ1-1; 8 nucleotides match TRBD1. J was trimmed by 0 bases and V by 6 bases; bases with no gene match: 3. Germline CDR1 MRHNA, CDR2 SNTAGT. CDR3 length: 14 amino acids. CDR3 coding DNA: TGTGCCAGCAGAGAGACAGGGGTGAACACTGAAGCTTTCTTT. Amino acid sequence: CASRETGVNTEAFF.

The genes are TRBV5-6 and TRBJ2-7; 7 nucleotides line up with TRBD1. Trimming cost V 1 base and J 2 bases; bases outside gene matches: 6. The CDR3 contains 15 residues. Germline V lookup: CDR1 SGHDT, CDR2 YYEEEE. CDR3 loop: CASSLLGTAPYEQYF. As DNA, the CDR3 is TGTGCCAGCAGCTTGCTCGGGACAGCACCCTACGAGCAGTACTTC.

The genes are TRBV6-5 and TRBJ1-2, with 7 bases matching TRBD1. This CDR3 region has 13 residues. Germline trimming cut 4 bases from V and 7 bases from J; bases unmatched to any gene: 6. Germline V gives CDR1 MNHEY, CDR2 SVGAGI. Here the CDR3 reads CASSSQGFGGYTF. The CDR3, as DNA: TGTGCCAGCAGTTCACAGGGGTTCGGTGGCTACACCTTC.

The chain uses TRBV4-1 and TRBJ1-4, with TRBD1 matching over 10 bases. The CDR3 extends over 12 amino acids. Trimming removed 3 bases from V and 11 bases from J; junction bases left unmatched: 0. The germline gives CDR1 MGHRA, CDR2 YSYEKL. CDR3 sequence (DNA): TGCGCCAGCAGCCAGGACAGGGGGAAACTGTTTTTT. Amino acid sequence: CASSQDRGKLFF.

This clone occurred once. This chain connects TRBV27 to TRBJ2-5; D unresolved. The CDR3 is made up of 14 amino acids. Germline CDR1 reads MNHEY; CDR2 reads SMNVEV (reference sequence). Trimming pared 5 bases from V and 3 bases from J, leaving 13 bases between. The CDR3 sequence is CASSHNYLKETQYF. The CDR3 DNA sequence: TGTGCCAGCAGTCATAACTACCTTAAAGAGACCCAGTACTTC.

This chain links TRBV30 with TRBJ2-1, with D unclear. The CDR3 extends over 14 amino acids. Germline-derived CDR1 and CDR2 are GTSNPN and SVGIG (reference sequence). Trimming stripped 0 bases from V and 8 bases from J, with 14 bases between. CDR3 DNA sequence: TGTGCCTGGAGTGTCCTATCCTTTAGGGATGAGCAGTTCTTC. It is translated as CAWSVLSFRDEQFF.

V gene TRBV19 combines with J gene TRBJ2-7, with D tentatively TRBD1 (7 bases). Per the germline V gene, CDR1 is LNHDA and CDR2 is SQIVND (reference sequence). The CDR3 runs 15 residues. Trimming took off 4 bases at V and 0 bases at J, with 13 bases between the two ends. DNA of the CDR3: TGTGCCAGTAGTAGCGGGACAGTCAACTCCTACGAGCAGTACTTC. This encodes CASSSGTVNSYEQYF. Variable domain in full (rest from reference TRBV19 and TRBJ2-7): DGGITQSPKYLFRKEGQNVTLSCEQNLNHDAMYWYRQDPGQGLRLIYYSQIVNDFQKGDIAEGYSVSREKKESFPLTVTSAQKNPTAFYLCASSSGTVNSYEQYFGPGTRLTVT.

The genes are TRBV29-1 and TRBJ2-7; TRBD1 might be the D (7 bases). V lost 4 bases and J lost 4, with 14 bases in between. This CDR3 region has 13 residues. The V gene's germline CDR1 is SQVTM and CDR2 ANQGSEA. The CDR3 reads CSVVPGGRYEQYF. The CDR3 region has the DNA TGCAGCGTTGTTCCAGGGGGGAGGTACGAGCAGTACTTC.

The genes are TRBV4-1 and TRBJ2-2; possible D gene TRBD2, 6 bases. V lost 1 base and J lost 4, with 10 bases in between. In germline, CDR1 is MGHRA, CDR2 YSYEKL. The CDR3 sequence is 15 residues long. The CDR3 region has the DNA TGCGCCAGCAGCCAAGGCGTTAGCGGCACCGGGGAGCTGTTTTTT. Encoded protein: CASSQGVSGTGELFF.

J is TRBJ1-1 and V is TRBV6-1, with D possibly TRBD1 on 5 matching bases. This CDR3 contains 16 residues. Germline CDR1 and CDR2: MNHNS and SASEGT. Trimming cost V 3 bases and J 0 bases, with 14 bases left between them. The CDR3 DNA is TGTGCCAGCAGTGACCTCTACGCAGGGTTGAACACTGAAGCTTTCTTT. Amino acids: CASSDLYAGLNTEAFF.

V and J are TRBV28 and TRBJ1-2, with 8 bases lining up with TRBD1. CDR3 length: 14 amino acids. CDR1 and CDR2 from the germline V gene are MDHEN and SYDVKM. After removal of 4 bases from V and 4 bases from J, the junction contained 5 bases not matched to a gene. The CDR3: CASSSGQGVYGYTF. CDR3 DNA sequence: TGTGCCAGCAGTTCCGGACAGGGTGTCTATGGCTACACCTTC.

This clone was observed once. This rearrangement joins TRBV30 to TRBJ1-4; D uncertain. In germline, CDR1 is GTSNPN, CDR2 SVGIG (reference sequence). The V and J ends lost 2 bases and 5 bases respectively, with 15 bases between them. The CDR3 is 15 residues long. DNA for the CDR3: TGTGCCTGGAGTACCCACCCGGGAGCCAATGAAAAACTGTTTTTT. As protein: CAWSTHPGANEKLFF.

The rearrangement joins TRBV30 to TRBJ2-7; D is undetermined. Per the germline V gene, CDR1 is GTSNPN and CDR2 is SVGIG (reference sequence). There are 13 residues in the CDR3. V lost 4 bases and J lost 3, with 13 bases in between. The chain's CDR3 is CAWTGLWGYEQYF. For the CDR3, the DNA is TGTGCCTGGACTGGCCTATGGGGCTACGAGCAGTACTTC. The variable domain in full, completed from reference TRBV30 and TRBJ2-7, reads SQTIHQWPATLVQPVGSPLSLECTVEGTSNPNLYWYRQAAGRGLQLLFYSVGIGQISSEVPQNLSASRPQDRQFILSSKKLLLSDSGFYLCAWTGLWGYEQYFGPGTRLTVT.

This clone was seen more than once but under ten times. Different DNA sequences within this sample yield the same CDR3. The chain uses TRBV18 and TRBJ2-7, with 8 bases matching TRBD1. V gave up 3 bases and J gave up 2 bases; unmatched junction bases: 3. This CDR3 spans 14 amino acids. The germline V gene encodes CDR1 KGHSH and CDR2 LQKENI. The CDR3 DNA is TGTGCCAGCTCACCGCGACAGGGGACCTACGAGCAGTACTTC. Encoded protein: CASSPRQGTYEQYF.

The chain recombines TRBV5-6 with TRBJ1-2; 8 bases map to TRBD1. After removal of 1 base from V and 4 bases from J, the junction contained 3 bases not matched to a gene. The V gene's germline CDR1 is SGHDT and CDR2 YYEEEE. The CDR3 runs 14 residues. The CDR3 DNA reads as TGTGCCAGCAGCTTGTCGGACAGGGTCTATGGCTACACCTTC. This translates into CASSLSDRVYGYTF.

This sequence joins TRBV6-1 and TRBJ2-7; 10 nucleotides match TRBD1. Trimming cost V 8 bases and J 1 base; bases outside gene matches: 5. The germline V gene encodes CDR1 MNHNS and CDR2 SASEGT. The CDR3 runs to 14 residues. CDR3 residues: CASSRDRGSYEQYF. As DNA, the CDR3 is TGTGCCAGCTCCCGGGACAGGGGATCCTACGAGCAGTACTTC.

V and J are TRBV25-1 and TRBJ2-6, with a possible D match to TRBD2 (5 bases). CDR1 and CDR2 (germline): MGHDK, SYGVNS. This CDR3 is built from 16 residues. V was trimmed by 1 base and J by 1 base, leaving 8 bases between them. The DNA of the CDR3 is TGTGCCAGCAGTGAATTGAGGGAGTCTGGGGCCAACGTCCTGACTTTC. Protein sequence: CASSELRESGANVLTF.

The V and J genes are TRBV27 and TRBJ1-3, with D unclear. This CDR3 region has 15 residues. V shed 5 bases and J shed 3 bases, with 14 bases lying between them. Germline CDR1 is MNHEY and CDR2 is SMNVEV (reference sequence). CDR3 nucleotide sequence: TGTGCCAGCAGTCGTAAGGTTAGGATTGGAAACACCATATATTTT. Translated: CASSRKVRIGNTIYF.

The chain couples TRBV4-3 to TRBJ2-1, with 12 bases identical to TRBD2. Trimming removed 0 bases from V and 4 bases from J; junction bases left unmatched: 7. Looked up from germline, CDR1 is LGHNA and CDR2 is YSLEER. This CDR3 spans 18 amino acids. CDR3 nucleotide sequence: TGCGCCAGCAGCCAAGATCTAGCGGGAGGGCCGTATTACAATGAGCAGTTCTTC. This encodes CASSQDLAGGPYYNEQFF.

The rearrangement joins TRBV7-6 to TRBJ1-3; D is unclear. The germline V and J ends were trimmed by 5 bases and 8 bases, with 13 bases remaining between them. The germline CDR1 and CDR2 sequences are SGHVS and FNYEAQ. CDR3 length equals 13 residues. The CDR3, as DNA: TGTGCCAGCAGCCCCGGGCCGTCTGACACCATATATTTT. This gives the protein CASSPGPSDTIYF.

The chain has TRBV9 and TRBJ1-1; D gene uncertain. The germline V gene has CDR1 SGDLS and CDR2 YYNGEE. The CDR3 extends over 16 amino acids. The germline V and J ends were trimmed by 2 bases and 3 bases, with 17 bases remaining between them. Here the CDR3 reads CASSVGVSGRDTEAFF. The CDR3 DNA sequence: TGTGCCAGCAGCGTTGGGGTATCGGGTAGAGACACTGAAGCTTTCTTT.

The rearrangement joins TRBV7-3 to TRBJ2-3; 7 nucleotides match TRBD2. The CDR3 runs 13 residues. Germline V gene data show CDR1 as SGHTA and CDR2 as FQGTGA. The V and J ends lost 5 bases and 7 bases, in that order; junction bases with no gene match: 6. The CDR3 DNA sequence: TGTGCCAGCAGCCTGCTAGCGGAGTATACGCAGTATTTT. Residues: CASSLLAEYTQYF.